This T cell receptor beta chain was recovered during a study of cytomegalovirus exposure and HLA in healthy donors. Concerning this clone: Its antigen is currently unknown.

Trimming took 3 bases from V and 3 from J; bases not matched to a gene: 6. The CDR3 loop spans 16 amino acids. Germline CDR1 is SGHRS and CDR2 is YFSETQ. General study results and limits: More clonal expansion characterized HLA-associated TCR beta chains than equally common others in a later analysis. V- and J-gene trimming in TCR beta was tied to a missense DCLRE1C variant by an analysis performed later. Upon later analysis, TCR association rates were observed to vary by HLA locus, being highest for DRB1 and lowest for HLA-C.

The PCR ran on 60 Vbeta and 13 Jbeta primers. Per the authors' pipeline: Later, an analysis found approximately 80 million unique TCR beta chains, and 9.5 million to 12 million of these were shared. TCRdb's table, derived via immunoSEQ multiplex PCR, lists solely in-frame clones and lacks some. V, J and clone size reflect that table, while D and trimming were determined from the DNA. Among 100,000 to 150,000 clones listed, less than 85% were seen once. Sequenced: PBMCs. This chain links TRBV5-1 with TRBJ2-3; TRBD2 matches at 11 bases. This sequence was found in a male donor in good health and CMV-seronegative. The CDR3 bases are TGCGCCAGCAGCTCCGGACTAGCGGGCCCTACAGATACGCAGTATTTT. It yields the protein CASSSGLAGPTDTQYF.